This passage covers 26 T cell receptor beta chains from one sample sequenced in a study of Ad26.COV2.S vaccination and SARS-CoV-2 variants. The method was immunoSEQ multiplex PCR; TCRdb's version includes in-frame clones alone and lacks a portion of them. There are 250,000 to 300,000 clones in the sample; approximately 87% occur only once, and around 3% lies in the top ten. Sample treatment: about 20 received Ad26.COV2.S at low or high dose, single or two shots; roughly five received placebo; per-sample allocation not given. On day 63 after the first injection, vaccine and placebo recipients gave samples. The material sequenced was peripheral blood, taken in a trial of Ad26.COV2.S vaccine versus placebo. These receptors were taken from a person aged 18-60 years who received the Ad26.COV2.S COVID-19 vaccine or a placebo.

CDR3 bases: TGCGCCAGCAGTGGAACAGGGTTCCTAGAGGCTGAGCAGTTCTTC. Protein product: CASSGTGFLEAEQFF. The gene calls are TRBV10-1 and TRBJ2-1, with D possibly being TRBD1 (6 bases). Germline CDR1 reads WNHNN; CDR2 reads SYGVQD (reference sequence). The CDR3 runs 15 residues. V dropped 4 bases and J dropped 9 bases, with 19 bases sitting between them.

The chain links TRBV6-5 to TRBJ1-6, with TRBD1 identical over 7 bases. With V trimmed by 6 bases and J by 1 base, 3 bases remained unmatched. Germline V gene sequence: CDR1 MNHEY, CDR2 SVGAGI. This CDR3 comprises 15 residues. The CDR3 spells CASRYRGSYNSPLHF. The CDR3 DNA follows: TGTGCCAGCAGATACAGGGGATCCTATAATTCACCCCTCCACTTT.

V and J are TRBV18 and TRBJ2-1; D unclear. Germline assignment: CDR1 KGHSH and CDR2 LQKENI. The V end was cut by 3 bases, the J end by 4 bases, with 19 bases between. CDR3 length equals 17 residues. DNA of the CDR3: TGTGCCAGCTCACCGCTGCAGTTCCAGCCCCCGTACAATGAGCAGTTCTTC. Its protein is CASSPLQFQPPYNEQFF.

The gene calls are TRBV7-2 and TRBJ2-2, with D perhaps TRBD2 (5 bases). CDR1 and CDR2 from the germline V gene are SGHTA and FQGNSA. V lost 2 bases and J lost 1, with 11 bases in between. The CDR3 length is 16 residues. The CDR3 loop reads CASSLFGNRNTGELFF. In DNA, the CDR3 is TGTGCCAGCAGCTTATTCGGGAATCGGAACACCGGGGAGCTGTTTTTT.

This clone was counted once. The J gene is TRBJ2-1, the V gene TRBV7-2; 7 bases match TRBD2. J gave up 9 bases and V 5 bases, and 10 bases lay outside the gene matches. CDR1 and CDR2 from the germline V gene are SGHTA and FQGNSA. The length of the CDR3 is 14 residues. The CDR3: CASSHDRGDSEQFF. In DNA form, the CDR3 reads TGTGCCAGCAGCCATGACCGGGGGGATAGTGAGCAGTTCTTC. The full variable domain, rest sourced from reference TRBV7-2 and TRBJ2-1, is GAGVSQSPSNKVTEKGKDVELRCDPISGHTALYWYRQSLGQGLEFLIYFQGNSAPDKSGLPSDRFSAERTGGSVSTLTIQRTQQEDSAVYLCASSHDRGDSEQFFGPGTRLTVL.

This clone was seen a few times. The V call is TRBV11-2, the J call TRBJ2-7; D unresolved. The length of the CDR3 is 15 residues. Germline CDR1 is SGHAT and CDR2 is FQNNGV. Trimming left V 5 bases short and J 5 bases short, with 19 bases between. For the CDR3, the DNA is TGTGCCAGCAGCCCCCAGGTTCGGTCGGTCCACGAGCAGTACTTC. Translated, it gives CASSPQVRSVHEQYF.

Here the CDR3 reads CASSLGVKETQYF. Written as DNA, the CDR3 is TGTGCCAGCAGCCTTGGAGTAAAAGAGACCCAGTACTTC. The chain is built from TRBV6-6 and TRBJ2-5, with unresolved D. The CDR3 covers 13 residues. From germline, CDR1 is MNHNY and CDR2 SVGAGI (reference sequence). Trimming shortened V by 6 bases and J by 3 bases, and 11 bases separated the two germline ends.

J is TRBJ1-2 and V is TRBV5-8; D is unresolved. Trimming stripped 0 bases from V and 7 bases from J, with 13 bases between. The germline CDR1 and CDR2 sequences are SGHTS and YDEGEE. This CDR3 is built from 14 residues. CDR3 coding DNA: TGTGCCAGCAGCTTGGAACCAGGATCAGGTGGCTACACCTTC. Translating gives CASSLEPGSGGYTF. Variable domain in full (rest from reference TRBV5-8 and TRBJ1-2): EAGVTQSPTHLIKTRGQQATLRCSPISGHTSVYWYQQALGLGLQFLLWYDEGEERNRGNFPPRFSGRQFPNYSSELNVNALELEDSALYLCASSLEPGSGGYTFGSGTRLTVV.

V usage is TRBV19 and J usage is TRBJ2-7, with 9 bases that match TRBD2. Germline V lookup: CDR1 LNHDA, CDR2 SQIVND (reference sequence). After removal of 6 bases from V and 0 bases from J, the junction contained 3 bases not matched to a gene. The CDR3 extends over 14 amino acids. The CDR3 loop reads CASRTSGSSYEQYF. DNA for the CDR3: TGTGCCAGTAGGACTAGCGGCAGCTCCTACGAGCAGTACTTC.

This chain connects TRBV19 to TRBJ1-5; 9 nucleotides line up with TRBD1. Germline values: CDR1 LNHDA, CDR2 SQIVND (reference sequence). With 1 base clipped from V and 4 bases from J, the junction kept 11 bases outside the gene matches. The CDR3 contains 18 residues. CDR3 residues: CASSIVTGGFGENQPQHF. In nucleotides, the CDR3 is TGTGCCAGTAGTATAGTCACAGGGGGCTTTGGGGAGAATCAGCCCCAGCATTTT. Combining the CDR3 with reference TRBV19 and TRBJ1-5 gives the whole variable domain DGGITQSPKYLFRKEGQNVTLSCEQNLNHDAMYWYRQDPGQGLRLIYYSQIVNDFQKGDIAEGYSVSREKKESFPLTVTSAQKNPTAFYLCASSIVTGGFGENQPQHFGDGTRLSIL.

The rearrangement uses TRBV4-3 and TRBJ1-2; 8 nucleotides match TRBD1. CDR1 and CDR2 from the germline V gene are LGHNA and YSLEER. With 1 base clipped from V and 4 bases from J, the junction kept 5 bases outside the gene matches. The CDR3 spans 15 residues. The CDR3 is CASSQGATGAYGYTF. DNA for the CDR3: TGCGCCAGCAGCCAAGGCGCGACAGGGGCCTATGGCTACACCTTC.

The chain links TRBV7-2 to TRBJ2-7; TRBD1 matches 8 bases. J gave up 4 bases and V 1 base, and 6 bases lay outside the gene matches. This CDR3 is 15 amino acids long. Germline-derived CDR1 and CDR2 are SGHTA and FQGNSA. As DNA, the CDR3 is TGTGCCAGCAGCTTAGGGCCAGGGGGCTGGTACGAGCAGTACTTC. Its protein is CASSLGPGGWYEQYF.

This clone was detected once. The chain is built from TRBV6-5 and TRBJ2-5, with TRBD1 matching over 7 bases. Germline trimming cut 5 bases from V and 6 bases from J; bases unmatched to any gene: 3. The CDR3 is 12 residues long. CDR1 is MNHEY, CDR2 SVGAGI, per germline. Here the CDR3 reads CASSRQGKTQYF. The CDR3 nucleotides are TGTGCCAGCAGTAGACAGGGAAAGACCCAGTACTTC.

The chain uses TRBV7-2 and TRBJ1-6; D call uncertain. Between the trimmed V and J ends, which lost 5 bases and 5 bases, there was a span of 7 bases. Looked up from germline, CDR1 is SGHTA and CDR2 is FQGNSA. CDR3 length equals 13 residues. CDR3 protein: CASSPRNNSPLHF. The CDR3 bases are TGTGCCAGCAGCCCCCGAAATAATTCACCCCTCCACTTT.

The chain combines TRBV7-8 with TRBJ1-6; unclear D gene. Trimming stripped 0 bases from V and 11 bases from J, with 17 bases between. Germline lookup yields CDR1 SGHVS and CDR2 FQNEAQ. The CDR3 loop spans 16 amino acids. The CDR3 DNA reads as TGTGCCAGCAGCTTAGCAGGCCGCCCTGGGGTTACACCCCTCCACTTT. Amino acid sequence: CASSLAGRPGVTPLHF.

This clone was detected only a few times. The chain employs TRBV28 and TRBJ2-7, with D tentatively TRBD1 or TRBD2 (5 bases each). The germline V gene has CDR1 MDHEN and CDR2 SYDVKM. CDR3 size: 12 residues. V was cut by 4 bases and J by 8 bases, with 12 bases left in between. The CDR3 DNA is TGTGCCAGCAGTTCCGGGACCCCCAAGCAGTACTTC. It is translated as CASSSGTPKQYF.

The chain is built from TRBV5-6 and TRBJ2-7, with 8 bases fitting TRBD2. The CDR3 is made up of 15 amino acids. J lost 0 bases, V lost 4 bases, and 6 bases had no gene match. The germline V gene encodes CDR1 SGHDT and CDR2 YYEEEE. DNA of the CDR3: TGTGCCAGCAGCCAGGGCGGACTAGCCTCCTACGAGCAGTACTTC. As protein: CASSQGGLASYEQYF.

J is TRBJ1-2 and V is TRBV6-2 or TRBV6-3; no reliable D call. Deletions cut 2 bases from V and 4 bases from J, with 8 bases between. Germline CDR1 is MNHEY and CDR2 is SVGEGT. CDR3 size: 13 residues. The CDR3 DNA reads as TGTGCCAGCAGTTACAGGCAGCTCTATGGCTACACCTTC. Its translation is CASSYRQLYGYTF.

This rearrangement joins TRBV9 to TRBJ1-2, with no clear D. The CDR3 has 15 amino acids. V was shortened by 2 bases and J by 5 bases, with 16 bases between the two germline ends. From germline, CDR1 is SGDLS and CDR2 YYNGEE. The CDR3 bases are TGTGCCAGCAGCGTCGTCCCCGGCGTAGGGTATGGCTACACCTTC. Its translation: CASSVVPGVGYGYTF.

This chain joins TRBV5-1 and TRBJ2-1, with a weak D call TRBD2 (7 bases). With 3 bases removed from V and 0 bases from J, the gap between germline ends came to 10 bases. Germline-derived CDR1 and CDR2 are SGHRS and YFSETQ. This CDR3 contains 15 residues. The CDR3 reads CASSSRGGSYNEQFF. The CDR3 bases are TGCGCCAGCAGCTCTAGGGGGGGCTCCTACAATGAGCAGTTCTTC.

The chain is built from TRBV11-3 and TRBJ2-2; possibly TRBD2 for D (6 bases). The CDR3 runs 15 residues. V lost 5 bases and J 4 bases, leaving 14 bases between the germline ends. CDR1 is SGHNT and CDR2 is YENEEA in the germline V gene. Here the CDR3 DNA reads TGTGCCAGCAGCCCCGGACACGGGGGCACCGGGGAGCTGTTTTTT. Its translation is CASSPGHGGTGELFF.

The chain joins TRBV9 to TRBJ2-6; D may be TRBD2 (5 bases). This CDR3 is 16 amino acids long. V dropped 4 bases and J dropped 0 bases, with 11 bases sitting between them. Germline V gene data show CDR1 as SGDLS and CDR2 as YYNGEE. The CDR3 DNA reads TGTGCCAGCAGCCCCTCGGGGTTCTCTGGGGCCAACGTCCTGACTTTC. Encoded protein: CASSPSGFSGANVLTF.

V and J are TRBV7-2 and TRBJ1-6; the D gene is possibly TRBD1 (6 bases). There are 16 residues in the CDR3. Between the trimmed V and J ends, which lost 2 bases and 9 bases, there was a span of 17 bases. Looked up from germline, CDR1 is SGHTA and CDR2 is FQGNSA. The CDR3 is CASSLLGGRGVSPLHF. The CDR3 region has the DNA TGTGCCAGCAGCTTACTCGGTGGCAGGGGTGTTTCACCCCTCCACTTT.

This chain joins TRBV9 and TRBJ2-5; 12 nucleotides align to TRBD2. Trimming cost V 0 bases and J 3 bases; bases outside gene matches: 0. This CDR3 has 15 amino acids. From germline, CDR1 is SGDLS and CDR2 YYNGEE. In DNA, the CDR3 is TGTGCCAGCAGCGTAGCTAGCGGGGGGGAAGAGACCCAGTACTTC. This gives the protein CASSVASGGEETQYF.

The V call is TRBV5-5, the J call TRBJ2-5; 10 positions match TRBD2. Germline V gene data show CDR1 as SGHKS and CDR2 as YYEKEE (reference sequence). The CDR3 has 17 residues. J gave up 4 bases and V 4 bases, and 13 bases lay outside the gene matches. CDR3 loop: CASSLRGLAGVGETQYF. CDR3 coding DNA: TGTGCCAGCAGCCTACGCGGTCTAGCGGGGGTAGGAGAGACCCAGTACTTC.

V gene TRBV4-1 combines with J gene TRBJ2-1; no definite D call. V was clipped by 0 bases and J by 0 bases, with 9 bases between them. There are 16 residues in the CDR3. Germline V gene data show CDR1 as MGHRA and CDR2 as YSYEKL. DNA for the CDR3: TGCGCCAGCAGCCAAGATTGGTCTAGCTCCTACAATGAGCAGTTCTTC. This sequence encodes CASSQDWSSSYNEQFF.